What follows are 27 T cell receptor beta chains derived from one specimen sequenced in a study of cytomegalovirus exposure and HLA in healthy donors. Data came from immunoSEQ multiplex PCR; TCRdb stores just in-frame clones and leaves some out. The sample records roughly 250,000 clones, around 86% being singletons. Sequenced sample: PBMCs. The receptors come from a woman aged 30 to 39 in good health and CMV-seropositive.

The gene calls are TRBV28 and TRBJ1-2; 11 nucleotides match TRBD1. Unmatched junction bases numbered 13, after V lost 7 bases and J lost 6 bases. There are 16 residues in the CDR3. CDR1 MDHEN and CDR2 SYDVKM come from the germline V gene. The CDR3 reads CASTHFRDRGKDGYTF. CDR3 nucleotide sequence: TGTGCCAGCACCCATTTTAGGGACAGGGGGAAGGATGGCTACACCTTC.

This clone was recorded a few times. The chain recombines TRBV5-6 with TRBJ1-1; 8 bases match TRBD1. Looked up from germline, CDR1 is SGHDT and CDR2 is YYEEEE. The CDR3 length is 14 residues. V lost 4 bases, J lost 6 bases, and 8 bases stayed unmatched. The chain's CDR3 is CASSRGTGGAEAFF. CDR3 bases: TGTGCCAGCAGCCGGGGGACAGGAGGGGCTGAAGCTTTCTTT.

The CDR3 DNA reads as TGCAGCGTTCAACAGGTTAACACCGGGGAGCTGTTTTTT. Amino acids: CSVQQVNTGELFF. V usage is TRBV29-1 and J usage is TRBJ2-2; D perhaps matches TRBD1 (5 bases). V was clipped by 5 bases and J by 2 bases, with 9 bases between them. The CDR3 is 13 amino acids. Germline CDR1 and CDR2: SQVTM and ANQGSEA.

The genes are TRBV5-4 and TRBJ1-1; D unclear. Germline V gene data show CDR1 as SGHNT and CDR2 as YYREEE (reference sequence). The V gene lost 4 bases and the J gene lost 0 bases, with 13 bases spanning the gap. This CDR3 comprises 15 residues. The CDR3 nucleotides read TGTGCCAGCAGCCCCTCGGTACAGATGAACACTGAAGCTTTCTTT. Its translation is CASSPSVQMNTEAFF.

V gene TRBV28 combines with J gene TRBJ1-4, with D possibly being TRBD1 (5 bases). CDR3 size: 15 residues. The germline V and J ends were trimmed by 2 bases and 4 bases, with 11 bases remaining between them. CDR1 MDHEN and CDR2 SYDVKM come from the germline V gene. CDR3 in amino acids: CASSLPRQYNEKLFF. The CDR3 DNA follows: TGTGCCAGCAGTTTACCCCGACAGTATAATGAAAAACTGTTTTTT.

The V call is TRBV5-1, the J call TRBJ1-1; TRBD1 might be the D (6 bases). Germline CDR1 is SGHRS and CDR2 is YFSETQ. The CDR3 length is 14 residues. The ends were cut back, 3 bases at V and 3 bases at J, with 12 bases in the middle. In DNA, the CDR3 is TGCGCCAGCAGCTCACAGGGATTGGACACTGAAGCTTTCTTT. Its protein is CASSSQGLDTEAFF.

This chain joins TRBV29-1 and TRBJ2-7; TRBD2 agrees at 10 bases. With V trimmed by 4 bases and J by 0 bases, 3 bases remained unmatched. The CDR3 spans 14 residues. Germline V gives CDR1 SQVTM, CDR2 ANQGSEA. The CDR3 region has the DNA TGCAGCGTTGGTTCTAGCGGGAGCTCCTACGAGCAGTACTTC. Residues: CSVGSSGSSYEQYF.

The chain has TRBV5-1 and TRBJ2-7; no firm D call. The CDR3 runs 14 residues. Germline CDR1 is SGHRS and CDR2 is YFSETQ. Trimming cost V 0 bases and J 1 base, with 8 bases left between them. CDR3 bases: TGCGCCAGCAGCTTGGAGCCAACGTCCTACGAGCAGTACTTC. Its protein product is CASSLEPTSYEQYF. The complete variable domain, with remaining parts taken from reference TRBV5-1 and TRBJ2-7, reads KAGVTQTPRYLIKTRGQQVTLSCSPISGHRSVSWYQQTPGQGLQFLFEYFSETQRNKGNFPGRFSGRQFSNSRSEMNVSTLELGDSALYLCASSLEPTSYEQYFGPGTRLTVT.

This chain links TRBV5-8 with TRBJ1-2; maybe TRBD1 (6 bases). This CDR3 comprises 14 residues. V was shortened by 1 base and J by 5 bases, with 12 bases between the two germline ends. CDR1 is SGHTS, CDR2 YDEGEE, per germline. CDR3: CASSLRTDTYGYTF. As DNA, the CDR3 is TGTGCCAGCAGCTTGAGGACAGACACATATGGCTACACCTTC. Complete variable domain (other parts from reference TRBV5-8 and TRBJ1-2): EAGVTQSPTHLIKTRGQQATLRCSPISGHTSVYWYQQALGLGLQFLLWYDEGEERNRGNFPPRFSGRQFPNYSSELNVNALELEDSALYLCASSLRTDTYGYTFGSGTRLTVV.

The gene calls are TRBV6-5 and TRBJ2-7, with 10 bases identical to TRBD1. V lost 5 bases to trimming and J lost 3 bases; unmatched junction nucleotides: 7. This CDR3 comprises 15 residues. Germline V lookup: CDR1 MNHEY, CDR2 SVGAGI. The chain's CDR3 is CASSLGQGVYYEQYF. The CDR3 coding sequence is TGTGCCAGCAGTCTAGGACAGGGGGTCTACTACGAGCAGTACTTC.

Notes on this clone: This sample includes further DNA sequences coding for the same CDR3. V usage is TRBV9 and J usage is TRBJ2-1, with 8 bases identical to TRBD2. Germline CDR1 is SGDLS and CDR2 is YYNGEE. V trimming: 2 bases; J trimming: 0 bases; junction bases outside the gene matches: 1. This CDR3 has 15 residues. In DNA, the CDR3 is TGTGCCAGCAGCGTGAGCGGGAGCTCCTACAATGAGCAGTTCTTC. Translation gives CASSVSGSSYNEQFF.

The DNA of the CDR3 is TGCAGCGCAACACAGGGGGCGCGTGGGGAAGCTTTCTTT. It yields the protein CSATQGARGEAFF. The V call is TRBV29-1, the J call TRBJ1-1; 9 bases agree with TRBD1. Germline loops: CDR1 SQVTM, CDR2 ANQGSEA. V dropped 7 bases and J dropped 8; count of bases not matched to a gene: 11. CDR3 length equals 13 residues.

CDR3 sequence: CASSLFPGGGHPGYTF. In DNA form, the CDR3 reads TGTGCCAGCAGCTTGTTCCCAGGGGGAGGACACCCCGGCTACACCTTC. J is TRBJ1-2 and V is TRBV5-8; TRBD1 aligns across 7 bases. Unmatched junction bases numbered 14, after V lost 1 base and J lost 8 bases. The CDR3 spans 16 residues. In germline, CDR1 is SGHTS, CDR2 YDEGEE.

The genes are TRBV6-6 and TRBJ1-2, with 9 bases fitting TRBD1. Germline V gene lookup returns CDR1 MNHNY and CDR2 SVGAGI (reference sequence). The CDR3 has 14 residues. After removal of 5 bases from V and 8 bases from J, the junction contained 9 bases not matched to a gene. The CDR3 loop reads CASSDRDRVLGYTF. The CDR3, as DNA: TGTGCCAGCAGTGACCGGGACAGGGTACTAGGCTACACCTTC.

The V and J genes are TRBV5-4 and TRBJ1-4; TRBD1 matches at 9 bases. V was pared by 5 bases and J by 13 bases, with 9 bases of the junction left unmatched. In germline, CDR1 is SGHNT, CDR2 YYREEE (reference sequence). CDR3 length: 13 residues. DNA of the CDR3: TGTGCCAGCAGTCCCGGGACAGGGTTTGGACTGTTTTTT. Translated: CASSPGTGFGLFF.

This sequence joins TRBV5-8 and TRBJ2-7; 7 bases fit TRBD1. Germline values: CDR1 SGHTS, CDR2 YDEGEE. J was trimmed by 2 bases and V by 7 bases; bases with no gene match: 0. The CDR3 is made up of 11 amino acids. Written as DNA, the CDR3 is TGTGCCAGCGGGACAGCCTACGAGCAGTACTTC. As protein: CASGTAYEQYF.

This chain joins TRBV5-1 and TRBJ1-1; 9 bases agree with TRBD1. V shed 0 bases, J shed 6 bases, and the junction held 6 bases outside the gene matches. Germline CDR1 and CDR2: SGHRS and YFSETQ. This CDR3 is 15 amino acids long. In DNA, the CDR3 is TGCGCCAGCAGCTTGGTGGGACAGGGCTTCCCTGAAGCTTTCTTT. Its protein product is CASSLVGQGFPEAFF.

This clone was picked up a small number of times. The chain joins TRBV4-1 to TRBJ2-7; D perhaps matches TRBD1 (6 bases). Germline loops: CDR1 MGHRA, CDR2 YSYEKL. The V end lost 3 bases, the J end lost 5 bases, and 17 bases lay between the germline ends. The CDR3 is 15 amino acids. The CDR3 region is CASSQAGTPFDEQYF. The CDR3 DNA follows: TGCGCCAGCAGCCAGGCCGGGACACCTTTCGACGAGCAGTACTTC.

This rearrangement joins TRBV11-3 to TRBJ1-2; tentatively, D is TRBD1 (5 bases). CDR3 length: 14 residues. The germline gives CDR1 SGHNT, CDR2 YENEEA. The V end lost 1 base, the J end lost 2 bases, and 8 bases lay between the germline ends. The CDR3 spells CASSLGGGNYGYTF. For the CDR3, the DNA is TGTGCCAGCAGCTTAGGGGGCGGAAACTATGGCTACACCTTC.

The genes are TRBV6-5 and TRBJ2-7; D remains unclear. Trimming shortened V by 2 bases and J by 1 base, and 12 bases separated the two germline ends. CDR1 is MNHEY and CDR2 is SVGAGI in the germline V gene. The CDR3 has 15 amino acids. CDR3 loop: CASSYSRGESYEQYF. CDR3 DNA: TGTGCCAGCAGTTACAGCCGAGGTGAATCCTACGAGCAGTACTTC.

The V call is TRBV6-5, the J call TRBJ1-3, with TRBD1 matching over 8 bases. V shed 5 bases and J 0 bases; nucleotides not matched to a gene: 3. The germline V gene has CDR1 MNHEY and CDR2 SVGAGI. The CDR3 has 15 residues. CDR3 nucleotide sequence: TGTGCCAGCAGTCGGACAGGGTACTCTGGAAACACCATATATTTT. This gives the protein CASSRTGYSGNTIYF.

The chain employs TRBV6-1 and TRBJ2-7, with TRBD1 identical over 8 bases. CDR3 size: 16 residues. J was trimmed by 5 bases and V by 2 bases; bases with no gene match: 11. The germline V gene encodes CDR1 MNHNS and CDR2 SASEGT. CDR3 coding DNA: TGTGCCAGCAGTGAACACGGCGGGACAGGTACGGACGAGCAGTACTTC. This codes for CASSEHGGTGTDEQYF.

The genes are TRBV15 and TRBJ1-2; 7 bases are shared with TRBD1. The V and J ends lost 2 bases and 9 bases, in that order; junction bases with no gene match: 9. The CDR3 is made up of 14 amino acids. The germline V gene encodes CDR1 LNHNV and CDR2 YYDKDF (reference sequence). The CDR3 sequence is CATSRKRQGSSYTF. CDR3 DNA: TGTGCCACCAGCAGAAAAAGACAGGGCTCGAGCTACACCTTC. Using reference TRBV15 and TRBJ1-2 for the parts outside the CDR3, the full variable domain is DAMVIQNPRYQVTQFGKPVTLSCSQTLNHNVMYWYQQKSSQAPKLLFHYYDKDFNNEADTPDNFQSRRPNTSFCFLDIRSPGLGDTAMYLCATSRKRQGSSYTFGSGTRLTVV.

The chain employs TRBV4-1 and TRBJ2-7; 7 nucleotides agree with TRBD1. Germline V lookup: CDR1 MGHRA, CDR2 YSYEKL. This CDR3 has 15 residues. J lost 3 bases, V lost 4 bases, and 9 bases had no gene match. CDR3 protein: CASSPRQGEDYEQYF. DNA of the CDR3: TGCGCCAGCAGCCCCCGACAGGGAGAGGACTACGAGCAGTACTTC.

This chain uses TRBV10-1 with TRBJ2-1; D uncertain. The CDR3 length is 14 residues. V lost 0 bases and J 7 bases, leaving 10 bases between the germline ends. The germline V gene has CDR1 WNHNN and CDR2 SYGVQD (reference sequence). CDR3 loop: CASSESYRENEQFF. CDR3 bases: TGCGCCAGCAGTGAGTCGTACCGAGAGAATGAGCAGTTCTTC.

This clone was seen ten or more times. CDR3 nucleotide sequence: TGTGCCAGCAGTGATGCGGGGGCCGGAGGCTACACCTTC. It is translated as CASSDAGAGGYTF. The chain uses TRBV2 and TRBJ1-2; D may be TRBD1 (6 bases). CDR3 size: 13 residues. V lost 3 bases and J lost 8, with 13 bases in between. Germline V gene sequence: CDR1 SNHLY, CDR2 FYNNEI.

In its sample, this clone was seen once. The identical CDR3 is also encoded by other nucleotide sequences in the sample. J is TRBJ1-1 and V is TRBV5-1, with D maybe TRBD1 (5 bases). The V and J ends lost 0 bases and 0 bases respectively, with 9 bases between them. Germline assignment: CDR1 SGHRS and CDR2 YFSETQ. The CDR3 is 15 amino acids. The CDR3 nucleotides are TGCGCCAGCAGCTTGGGTCAGGGAATGAACACTGAAGCTTTCTTT. This sequence encodes CASSLGQGMNTEAFF.